These T cell receptor beta chains were read from a single sample in a study of cytomegalovirus exposure and HLA in healthy donors. Only in-frame clones appear in the TCRdb table, and some are missing; sequencing was by immunoSEQ multiplex PCR. The top ten clones hold almost 9.5% of a sample with 180,000 or so clones, 80% to 90% of them seen once. The sequencing input was PBMCs. The receptors originated from a man aged 18 to 29 in good health and CMV-seropositive. The CDR3 runs from the conserved cysteine through the conserved F or W. Each record gives: V gene, J gene, D gene, CDR3 protein, CDR3 DNA. The D gene is left open where the match is weak.

V: TRBV6-4; J: TRBJ2-2; D: TRBD1; CDR3: CASSDKPGQGNTGELFF; DNA: TGTGCCAGCAGTGACAAGCCGGGACAGGGGAACACCGGGGAGCTGTTTTTT
V: TRBV25-1; J: TRBJ2-7; D: TRBD1; CDR3: CASSARTGESRVYEQYF; DNA: TGTGCCAGCAGTGCACGGACAGGGGAAAGTAGGGTCTACGAGCAGTACTTC
V: TRBV15; J: TRBJ2-7; D: TRBD2; CDR3: CATSETSGGYEQYF; DNA: TGTGCCACCAGCGAGACTAGCGGGGGCTACGAGCAGTACTTC
V: TRBV7-6; J: TRBJ2-7; D: TRBD1; CDR3: CASSRWPGQGYEQYF; DNA: TGTGCCAGCAGCCGATGGCCGGGACAGGGCTACGAGCAGTACTTC
V: TRBV5-1; J: TRBJ2-3; D: TRBD2; CDR3: CASSSGLAGTDTQYF; DNA: TGCGCCAGCAGCTCCGGACTAGCGGGCACAGATACGCAGTATTTT
V: TRBV25-1; J: TRBJ2-3; D: TRBD1; CDR3: CASSGGTGGADTQYF; DNA: TGTGCCAGCAGTGGAGGGACAGGGGGCGCAGATACGCAGTATTTT
V: TRBV27; J: TRBJ2-1; D: .; CDR3: CASSLGYWSSSINEQFF; DNA: TGTGCCAGCAGTTTAGGTTACTGGTCAAGCTCTATCAATGAGCAGTTCTTC
V: TRBV7-7; J: TRBJ2-1; D: TRBD2; CDR3: CASSSGLAGGDEQFF; DNA: TGTGCTAGCAGCTCAGGACTAGCGGGGGGGGATGAGCAGTTCTTC
V: TRBV7-6; J: TRBJ2-5; D: TRBD1; CDR3: CASSLDTGEETQYF; DNA: TGTGCCAGCAGCTTAGATACAGGGGAAGAGACCCAGTACTTC
V: TRBV7-8; J: TRBJ1-4; D: .; CDR3: CASSIQGNPNEKLFF; DNA: TGTGCCAGCAGCATCCAGGGGAACCCGAATGAAAAACTGTTTTTT
V: TRBV12-1; J: TRBJ1-3; D: .; CDR3: CARGGSPQPRSGNTIYF; DNA: TGTGCGAGGGGGGGGTCTCCACAGCCCCGGTCTGGAAACACCATATATTTT